Listed here are 17 T cell receptor beta chains from one sample, sequenced in a study of shared clonotypes between healthy human individuals. Using immunoSEQ multiplex PCR, the repertoire was profiled, and TCRdb retains in-frame clones only, with some absent. The sample holds about 1,500,000 clones, roughly 96% seen once. The sequenced sample was naive CD4+ T cells sorted from blood. Subset indicated: CD45RA+ positively selected. The receptors shown here come from a man younger than 40 in good health.

A single count supports this clone. V and J are TRBV19 and TRBJ2-5; D gene unclear. The V end was cut by 9 bases, the J end by 2 bases, with 13 bases between. Germline V CDR1 and CDR2: LNHDA, SQIVND (reference sequence). The CDR3 extends over 13 amino acids. The CDR3 coding sequence is TGTGCCAGACCCTCCCCGAAACAAGAGACCCAGTACTTC. Amino acid sequence: CARPSPKQETQYF.

The chain joins TRBV29-1 to TRBJ2-5; 9 bases map to TRBD1. The J call may be wrong; the DNA end is better matched by TRBJ2-7. The CDR3 loop spans 15 amino acids. Germline V CDR1 and CDR2: SQVTM, ANQGSEA. The CDR3 sequence: CSVSKGSDRGYEQYF. The CDR3 nucleotides are TGCAGCGTCTCCAAGGGATCGGACAGGGGCTACGAGCAGTACTTC.

The CDR3 DNA reads TGTGCCAGCAGAAGAACAGGGGGCGCGAGAAACACTGAAGCTTTCTTT. It translates to CASRRTGGARNTEAFF. The V call is TRBV2, the J call TRBJ1-1; 9 positions match TRBD1. This CDR3 contains 16 residues. Germline V CDR1 and CDR2: SNHLY, FYNNEI. The trim removed 6 bases at V and 2 bases at J, leaving 10 bases unmatched.

V is TRBV4-1 and J is TRBJ1-2, with D perhaps TRBD1 (6 bases). The CDR3 runs 15 residues. Germline CDR1 reads MGHRA; CDR2 reads YSYEKL. Deletions cut 3 bases from V and 4 bases from J, with 15 bases between. Here the CDR3 DNA reads TGCGCCAGCAGCCACGAGACAGGAGACCTCTATGGCTACACCTTC. This encodes CASSHETGDLYGYTF.

This chain uses TRBV7-2 with TRBJ1-5; 10 bases map to TRBD1. The CDR3 extends over 17 amino acids. V shed 4 bases, J shed 5 bases, and the junction held 11 bases outside the gene matches. Germline V CDR1 and CDR2: SGHTA, FQGNSA. The CDR3 loop reads CASSSLKGQGTDQPQHF. As DNA, the CDR3 is TGTGCCAGCAGCTCCCTAAAGGGACAGGGGACTGATCAGCCCCAGCATTTT.

The rearrangement uses TRBV18 and TRBJ2-7, with D maybe TRBD2 (6 bases). V was pared by 2 bases and J by 3 bases, with 14 bases between. The length of the CDR3 is 15 residues. Germline-derived CDR1 and CDR2 are KGHSH and LQKENI. The CDR3: CASSPSSGSFYEQYF. DNA of the CDR3: TGTGCCAGCTCACCAAGTAGCGGATCTTTCTACGAGCAGTACTTC.

The chain recombines TRBV7-8 with TRBJ2-2; TRBD1 or TRBD2 may be the D gene (7 bases each). Trimming took off 3 bases at V and 6 bases at J, with 17 bases between the two ends. This CDR3 contains 16 residues. Germline V gives CDR1 SGHVS, CDR2 FQNEAQ. The CDR3 DNA sequence: TGTGCCAGCAGCTTTTCAGGGGGAGGGTACGCCGGGGAGCTGTTTTTT. Protein product: CASSFSGGGYAGELFF.

V gene TRBV5-5 combines with J gene TRBJ1-4; D remains ambiguous. The ends were cut back, 0 bases at V and 4 bases at J, with 7 bases in the middle. From germline, CDR1 is SGHKS and CDR2 YYEKEE (reference sequence). The CDR3 covers 14 residues. In DNA form, the CDR3 reads TGTGCCAGCAGCTTGGGGCGGCTTAATGAAAAACTGTTTTTT. Translating gives CASSLGRLNEKLFF.

This clone was observed a handful of times. V and J are TRBV25-1 and TRBJ2-7; the match to TRBD1 covers 11 bases. The CDR3 contains 15 residues. Unmatched junction bases numbered 4, after V lost 3 bases and J lost 3 bases. Germline V gene data show CDR1 as MGHDK and CDR2 as SYGVNS. The CDR3 region has the DNA TGTGCCAGCAGTGACCCCGGGACAGGGGGCTACGAGCAGTACTTC. Protein: CASSDPGTGGYEQYF.

For the CDR3, the DNA is TGTGCCAGCGCCGGACCTTTCTACGAGCAGTACTTC. Translating gives CASAGPFYEQYF. The genes are TRBV25-1 and TRBJ2-7; no firm D call. Germline-derived CDR1 and CDR2 are MGHDK and SYGVNS. The CDR3 has 12 residues. With 8 bases removed from V and 3 bases from J, the gap between germline ends came to 11 bases.

A word on this clone: Other DNA sequences from this sample encode an identical CDR3 as well. J is TRBJ2-7 and V is TRBV29-1, with 7 nucleotides matching TRBD1. V lost 6 bases, J lost 0 bases, and 2 bases stayed unmatched. CDR3 length equals 12 residues. CDR1 and CDR2 (germline): SQVTM, ANQGSEA. This chain's CDR3 is CSVRDSSYEQYF. Written as DNA, the CDR3 is TGCAGCGTCCGGGACAGCTCCTACGAGCAGTACTTC.

The chain recombines TRBV6-5 with TRBJ2-5; D is possibly TRBD1 (5 bases). Germline CDR1 is MNHEY and CDR2 is SVGAGI. The length of the CDR3 is 13 residues. V was pared by 5 bases and J by 0 bases, with 7 bases between. The CDR3 bases are TGTGCCAGCAGTAGGACATACCAAGAGACCCAGTACTTC. Protein sequence: CASSRTYQETQYF.

The rearrangement links TRBV20-1 to TRBJ1-3; perhaps TRBD1 as D (6 bases). V shed 6 bases and J shed 6 bases, with 9 bases lying between them. The CDR3 extends over 11 amino acids. CDR1 and CDR2 (germline): DFQATT, SNEGSKA (reference sequence). In DNA form, the CDR3 reads TGCAGTGCGAGGACAGAAAACACCATATATTTT. Encoded protein: CSARTENTIYF.

The chain has TRBV10-1 and TRBJ2-7; 11 bases line up with TRBD2. The CDR3 totals 15 residues. Germline CDR1 is WNHNN and CDR2 is SYGVQD (reference sequence). Trimming cost V 2 bases and J 7 bases; bases outside gene matches: 7. For the CDR3, the DNA is TGCGCCAGCAGTGAGGGTAGCGGGAGGGTCGGTGAGCAGTACTTC. This sequence encodes CASSEGSGRVGEQYF.

In this sample, this clone turned up a few times. The genes are TRBV19 and TRBJ1-4; tentatively, D is TRBD1 (5 bases). The V gene lost 7 bases and the J gene lost 0 bases, with 9 bases spanning the gap. Germline lookup yields CDR1 LNHDA and CDR2 SQIVND (reference sequence). This CDR3 contains 14 residues. The CDR3 region has the DNA TGTGCCAGTAACGGGGCCACAACTAATGAAAAACTGTTTTTT. Its translation is CASNGATTNEKLFF.

The count of this clone is one. The chain joins TRBV10-3 to TRBJ2-2; TRBD2 matches 10 bases. The CDR3 spans 16 residues. The germline gives CDR1 ENHRY, CDR2 SYGVKD. The V gene end was trimmed by 8 bases and the J gene end by 4 bases; junction bases not matched to a gene: 10. CDR3 DNA sequence: TGTGCCATCGGCCTTCGAGCGGGAGGGATCACCGGGGAGCTGTTTTTT. This encodes CAIGLRAGGITGELFF.

The chain joins TRBV14 to TRBJ2-1; 11 bases fit TRBD2. Trimming at V came to 1 base and at J to 4 bases, leaving 9 bases not matched to a gene. Germline V gene lookup returns CDR1 SGHDN and CDR2 FVKESK. The CDR3 extends over 18 amino acids. The DNA of the CDR3 is TGTGCCAGCAGCCAAGTTTTCTCCCCTAGCGGGAGGTACAATGAGCAGTTCTTC. It codes for CASSQVFSPSGRYNEQFF.